The 9 T cell receptor beta chains below were found in one sample sequenced in a study of radiation and T cells in renal cell carcinoma. Time point of the sample: blood 4 weeks post-SBRT, at nephrectomy. The sample's treatment: 15 Gy SBRT to primary tumor, nephrectomy 4 weeks later. Measured with immunoSEQ multiplex PCR; TCRdb has only the in-frame clones, and not every one. This table holds over 60,000 clones, roughly 85% found once. The material was blood, obtained from a patient whose treatment included radiotherapy and nephrectomy. Source of these receptors: a woman in her fifties or sixties with renal cell carcinoma.

This clone was counted once. The chain has TRBV27 and TRBJ1-6; tentatively, D is TRBD1 (6 bases). V lost 5 bases, J lost 7 bases, and 15 bases lay in between. Germline lookup yields CDR1 MNHEY and CDR2 SMNVEV (reference sequence). There are 15 residues in the CDR3. CDR3: CASSTSTGWNSPLHF. CDR3 in DNA: TGTGCCAGCAGTACCTCGACAGGTTGGAATTCACCCCTCCACTTT.

The V call is TRBV28, the J call TRBJ1-2; 7 positions match TRBD1. CDR3 length equals 14 residues. The J segment lost 6 bases and the V segment lost 0 bases, leaving 4 bases of the junction unmatched. Germline V lookup: CDR1 MDHEN, CDR2 SYDVKM. This chain's CDR3 is CASSLWKGADGYTF. CDR3 in DNA: TGTGCCAGCAGTTTATGGAAGGGGGCGGATGGCTACACCTTC.

This clone was observed once. The chain couples TRBV5-4 to TRBJ2-2; TRBD1 matches 9 bases. CDR3 length equals 15 residues. J was trimmed by 6 bases and V by 4 bases; bases with no gene match: 7. In germline, CDR1 is SGHNT, CDR2 YYREEE (reference sequence). CDR3 residues: CASSARDRAAGELFF. For the CDR3, the DNA is TGTGCCAGCAGCGCAAGGGACAGGGCAGCCGGGGAGCTGTTTTTT.

The chain combines TRBV5-1 with TRBJ2-2; possible D gene TRBD1, 5 bases. Germline V CDR1 and CDR2: SGHRS, YFSETQ. V was clipped by 0 bases and J by 2 bases, with 11 bases between them. This CDR3 is built from 16 residues. CDR3 bases: TGCGCCAGCAGCTTGGCCTTGACAGCTAACACCGGGGAGCTGTTTTTT. Protein product: CASSLALTANTGELFF. Together with reference TRBV5-1 and TRBJ2-2, the CDR3 gives the full variable domain: KAGVTQTPRYLIKTRGQQVTLSCSPISGHRSVSWYQQTPGQGLQFLFEYFSETQRNKGNFPGRFSGRQFSNSRSEMNVSTLELGDSALYLCASSLALTANTGELFFGEGSRLTVL.

J is TRBJ2-7 and V is TRBV6-1; D unclear. In germline, CDR1 is MNHNS, CDR2 SASEGT. Trimming removed 4 bases at V and 6 bases at J, with 13 bases between. The CDR3 runs 13 residues. Written as DNA, the CDR3 is TGTGCCAGCAGTGGGACCCTCCCCCGCGAGCAGTACTTC. This translates into CASSGTLPREQYF.

The chain is built from TRBV6-1 and TRBJ1-4; D perhaps matches TRBD1 (5 bases). There are 15 residues in the CDR3. Trimming removed 5 bases at V and 8 bases at J, with 18 bases between. CDR1 MNHNS and CDR2 SASEGT come from the germline V gene. CDR3 amino acids: CASSLGAYHGEKLFF. CDR3 sequence (DNA): TGTGCCAGCAGTTTAGGGGCCTATCATGGAGAAAAACTGTTTTTT.

The chain recombines TRBV10-3 with TRBJ2-3, with D perhaps matching TRBD2 (7 bases). The CDR3 is 15 residues long. V was trimmed by 7 bases and J by 4 bases, leaving 18 bases between them. CDR1 is ENHRY and CDR2 is SYGVKD in the germline V gene. DNA of the CDR3: TGTGCCATCACTCTAGGGGGGGGGCCTGCAGATACGCAGTATTTT. Translating gives CAITLGGGPADTQYF.

This clone was counted only a few times. This chain connects TRBV29-1 to TRBJ1-1; a weak D match, TRBD1 (6 bases). This CDR3 spans 12 amino acids. The germline V and J ends were trimmed by 8 bases and 5 bases, with 15 bases remaining between them. The germline gives CDR1 SQVTM, CDR2 ANQGSEA. CDR3 sequence (DNA): TGCAGCTCGTTTGGGGGGCAGACTGAAGCTTTCTTT. Its protein product is CSSFGGQTEAFF.

The chain uses TRBV2 and TRBJ1-1; D is ambiguous. The V end lost 1 base, the J end lost 7 bases, and 4 bases lay between the germline ends. The CDR3 has 11 residues. Germline CDR1 and CDR2: SNHLY and FYNNEI. CDR3 sequence: CASSEGDEAFF. As DNA, the CDR3 is TGTGCCAGCAGTGAAGGTGATGAAGCTTTCTTT.